This TCR beta chain was sequenced during a study of cytomegalovirus exposure and HLA in healthy donors (dated 2017 in TCRdb). Some background on the complete study: In an earlier analysis of several hundred of the donors, around 290 Gb of sequence data and 95 million to 130 million unique TCR beta sequences from about 179 million T cells were reported. An early release that covered some 630 HLA-typed donors contained around 300 gigabases of sequencing data and 65 million to 100 million unique TCR sequences. Among the roughly 370 genotyped donors, roughly 80% belonged to the genetic ancestry cluster associated with self-reported Caucasian donors. The aim of the study was to test whether cataloging public T cell receptors could identify signatures of past pathogen exposure. Using immunosequencing, the study profiled T cell repertoires from around 670 subjects and related those repertoires to cytomegalovirus serostatus. A separate validation cohort of more than 100 different subjects was used in addition to the roughly 700-subject first cohort. The study combined high-throughput TCR immunosequencing, statistical association of individual TCRs with disease status, and machine learning to predict cytomegalovirus infection status. In a later analysis, previously published TCR beta repertoires from 500 to 750 donors were re-analyzed and high-resolution HLA genotyping was added so that TCR occurrence patterns could be studied. In the later analysis, no new phenotypic data were used to find candidate immune exposures; instead, reliance was placed on TCR beta sequences and their occurrence across donors. To decide whether each TCR beta V gene segment behaved as functional or pseudogenic, an earlier analysis of 587 of the donors relied on high-throughput TCR beta sequencing. Alongside the repertoire data, information on donor age, sex, ethnicity and CMV serostatus was compiled. Genome-wide SNP genotypes for about three fifths of the roughly 670 donors were used in a later genetic analysis, which treated that subset as a discovery cohort. All discovery cohort repertoires had been generated using a single sequencing platform. HLA typing covered class I and class II loci at four-digit resolution. Typing coverage varied by locus: 629-630 donors for A, B, C, DRB1 and DQB1; under 550 for DQA1; 606 for DPA1; approximately 470 for DPB1. A handful of DR-DQ haplotypes were handled as single units for association and clustering because linkage in the cohort was strong. On average, 235,054 unique TCR beta nucleotide sequences were sequenced per donor among 398 genotyped donors of the cohort, with about 19% of those sequences being non-productive.

Library method: the immunoSEQ multiplex PCR assay. For the multiplex PCR, a mixture combining 60 forward primers for TCR Vbeta segments and 13 reverse primers for TCR Jbeta segments was used. The CDR3 region of rearranged TCR beta genes was amplified from genomic DNA with a multiplex PCR assay. The Illumina HiSeq System was used to sequence the amplified TCR beta libraries as 87-base-pair reads. Regarding the original processing steps: In a later analysis, 70 million to 95 million unique TCR beta chains were counted across the 666 repertoires, and around 10 million of these chains were shared by at least two donors. A nearest-neighbor algorithm error-corrected the raw reads and collapsed the reads into unique sequences, merging closely related sequences to remove PCR and sequencing errors. To assign V, D and J gene segments, CDR3 sequences were aligned to IMGT reference sequences. For a sequence to be retained, a match of at least six nucleotides was required to both a V gene segment and a J gene segment. Rearrangements were called productive when the CDR3 lacked stop codons and stayed in frame with V and J; all others were non-productive. Following IMGT convention, CDR3 was defined as the stretch from the second conserved V-encoded cysteine to the conserved J-encoded phenylalanine. In an earlier analysis of 587 of the donors, sequences lacking an unambiguous match to a single V gene segment were excluded. An earlier analysis of a few hundred of the donors called V segments functional above 56.7% productive rearrangements and segregating when the between-donor standard deviation exceeded 5%. A statistical classification framework was developed to diagnose cytomegalovirus status using the catalog of TCR beta chain sequences. A later analysis assigned V and J genes by comparing TCR nucleotide sequences with IMGT/GENE-DB human TR gene sequences. The TCRdist pipeline was used in a later analysis to assign CDR3 sequences and most-parsimonious VDJ recombination scenarios. A later analysis defined each TCR beta chain by its CDR3 amino acid sequence plus V-gene family, and excluded reads lacking a unique V-gene family. To address suspected cross-contamination and a sequencing artifact, a later analysis removed over 500 highly shared, low-generation-probability nucleotide sequences. For each public chain, a later analysis derived a clonal expansion index from normalized ranks of inferred template counts within each repertoire. In a later analysis, generation probabilities were computed using a VDJ recombination model fitted to out-of-frame rearrangements, and the results were checked against IGoR. In a later analysis, hypergeometric tests were used to score TCR-TCR, TCR-HLA and TCR-CMV co-occurrence, with a repertoire-size bias correction applied to TCR pairs. A later analysis estimated false discovery rates by permuting HLA or CMV assignments 20 times. A later analysis grouped co-occurring TCRs with DBSCAN, adding TCRdist sequence similarity when clustering within HLA-allele-positive subsets. Repertoires with fewer than 30,000 or more than 120,000 public chains were left out of co-occurrence clustering, as were about five repertoires with anomalous nucleotide sharing. TCRdb obtained this table from immuneACCESS and retained in-frame rearrangements with V and J assigned. These tables miss some clones; where compared with another copy, unresolved V genes account for less than half of the shortfall, and the remainder is unexplained. Clonal size and the V and J genes are those of that table, whereas D and trimming came from the DNA. For this sample there are about 110,000 clones; roughly 70% appear just once. Together, the top ten hold about 5.5% of the sample.

Taken from the germline V gene, the CDR1 and CDR2 loops are SNHLY and FYNNEI. Relative to germline, V is missing 7 bases and J is missing 4 bases, with 9 bases of the junction outside any gene match. The cysteine opens and the phenylalanine closes a CDR3 of 14 amino acids. The sequence is cut down to CDR3 DNA, 42 bases in frame from base 1. This clone has a handful of counts. The target of this receptor is not known. No base-level quality is on record; no much larger clone is a single base apart. The cohort was made up of 666 healthy bone marrow donors. All cohort members were sampled while nominally healthy, although unrecorded immune exposures were likely present. The donor was CMV seropositive and was included in the group of 250 to 350 seropositive cohort members. Each donor provided a peripheral blood sample, and peripheral blood mononuclear cells were used for TCR beta sequencing. Genomic DNA extraction from the blood cell samples was performed with the Qiagen DNeasy Blood Extraction Kit.

What the study reported, not specific to this receptor: The sequencing pipeline was judged likely to have produced a cluster of highly shared sequence variants as a technical artifact. While some public TCRs were present in many individuals, most TCR sequences turned up only very rarely across donors. This cohort had only TCR beta chains sequenced, and the lack of alpha or paired-chain data limited which features could be detected. Specific HLA alleles were associated with around 18,000 TCR beta sequences at a false discovery rate of 0.05 in a later analysis. In a later analysis, TCR association rates were found to vary across HLA loci, with the most associated TCRs seen for DRB1 alleles and the fewest for HLA-C alleles. A later analysis reported that several top co-occurrence clusters appeared linked to parvovirus B19, influenza, CMV and Epstein-Barr virus. A later analysis found that HLA-associated TCR beta chains were more clonally expanded and had lower generation probabilities than equally common non-associated chains. When HLA alleles, especially DR and DQ, strongly co-occurred, TCR associations were difficult to assign to individual alleles. Sequencing depth was assumed to be roughly uniform across donors in the presence/absence analyses, though that assumption may not hold. Linkage disequilibrium might explain the correlated functional status among segregating V segments, but an unknown experimental factor could not be excluded. Because HLA typing was unavailable for some donors at each locus, only the typed subset was used in association tests. Over 15 rarely observed V segments, including chromosome 9 orphons, were excluded from the earlier analysis of almost 600 of the donors because counts were too low. According to the authors, the approach could potentially be generalized to other disease states and immunological phenotypes. According to a later analysis, most CMV-associated TCR beta chains appeared to be HLA-restricted, and the HLA associations seemed to be driven largely by CMV exposure. Three of the identified cytomegalovirus-associated TCR beta chains were confirmed in vitro to be specific for cytomegalovirus antigens. Compared with the approximately 720-donor mean, donors in an Asian-associated ancestry cluster had fewer N-insertions in productive TCRs, according to a later genetic analysis. A total of fewer than 200 TCR beta chains were listed by the study as associated with cytomegalovirus. In both the original and validation cohorts, the classifier was reported to diagnose cytomegalovirus status with high specificity and sensitivity. A further reported finding was that TCR beta sequences accurately predicted the HLA-A and HLA-B alleles for most subjects in the first cohort. The 87-base-pair reads could not distinguish some IMGT-functional V segments, including TRBV6-2 and TRBV6-3, so those segments were excluded. An association between a missense DCLRE1C variant and V-gene and J-gene trimming of TCR beta chains was found in a later genetic analysis and replicated in an independent cohort. CMV serostatus was the only immune exposure information available for the cohort. In an earlier analysis of under 600 of the donors, most TCR beta V segments were observed in productive rearrangements about 87% or about 30% of the time, broadly matching IMGT annotations.

The chain is assembled from TRBV2 and TRBJ1-2, with 7 junctional bases fitting TRBD1. The sequence was obtained from a woman in her 70s in good health and CMV-seropositive. The sequencing input was PBMCs. The CDR3 protein sequence reads: CASTSGQHTYGYTF. The sequenced DNA: TGTGCCAGCACGTCGGGACAGCACACCTATGGCTACACCTTC.